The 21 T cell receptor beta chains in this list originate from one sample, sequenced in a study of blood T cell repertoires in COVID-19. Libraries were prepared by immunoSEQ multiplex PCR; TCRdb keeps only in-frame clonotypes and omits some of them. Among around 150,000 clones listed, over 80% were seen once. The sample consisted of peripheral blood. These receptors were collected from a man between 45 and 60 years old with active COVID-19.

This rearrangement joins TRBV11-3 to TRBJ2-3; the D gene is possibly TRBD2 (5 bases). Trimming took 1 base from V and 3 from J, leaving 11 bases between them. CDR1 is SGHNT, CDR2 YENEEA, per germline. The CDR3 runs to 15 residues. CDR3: CASSLGASITDTQYF. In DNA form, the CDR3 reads TGTGCCAGCAGCTTAGGGGCTAGCATTACAGATACGCAGTATTTT.

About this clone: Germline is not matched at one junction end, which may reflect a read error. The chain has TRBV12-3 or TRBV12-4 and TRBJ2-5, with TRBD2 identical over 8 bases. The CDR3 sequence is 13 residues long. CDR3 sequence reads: CASSFRKGLEYNF. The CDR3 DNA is TGTGCCAGCAGTTTTAGGAAGGGACTAGAGTACAACTTC.

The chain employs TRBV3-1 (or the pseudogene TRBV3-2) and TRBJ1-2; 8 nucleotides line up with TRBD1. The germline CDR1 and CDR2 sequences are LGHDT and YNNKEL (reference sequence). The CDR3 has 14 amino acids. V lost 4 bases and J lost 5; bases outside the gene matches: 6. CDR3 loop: CASSLTGEGYGYTF. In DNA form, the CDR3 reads TGTGCCAGCAGCCTGACAGGGGAAGGGTATGGCTACACCTTC.

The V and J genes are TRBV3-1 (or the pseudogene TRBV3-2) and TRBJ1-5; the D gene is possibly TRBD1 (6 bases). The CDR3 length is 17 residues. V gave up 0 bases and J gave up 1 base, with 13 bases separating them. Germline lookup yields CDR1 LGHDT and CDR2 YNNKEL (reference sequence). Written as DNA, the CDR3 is TGTGCCAGCAGCCAAGACCCCCCTAGGGGGAGCAATCAGCCCCAGCATTTT. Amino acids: CASSQDPPRGSNQPQHF.

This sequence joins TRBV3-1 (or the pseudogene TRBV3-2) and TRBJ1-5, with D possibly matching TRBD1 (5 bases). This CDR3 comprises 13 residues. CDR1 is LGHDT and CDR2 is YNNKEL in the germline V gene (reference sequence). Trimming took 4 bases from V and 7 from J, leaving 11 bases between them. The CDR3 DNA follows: TGTGCCAGCAGCCGAATAGGGGCACAGCCCCAGCATTTT. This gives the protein CASSRIGAQPQHF.

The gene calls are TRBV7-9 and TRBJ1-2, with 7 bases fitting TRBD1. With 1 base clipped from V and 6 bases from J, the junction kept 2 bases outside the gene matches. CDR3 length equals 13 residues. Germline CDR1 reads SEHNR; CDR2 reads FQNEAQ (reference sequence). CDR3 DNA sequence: TGTGCCAGCAGCTTAGGACAGGGAGATGGCTACACCTTC. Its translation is CASSLGQGDGYTF.

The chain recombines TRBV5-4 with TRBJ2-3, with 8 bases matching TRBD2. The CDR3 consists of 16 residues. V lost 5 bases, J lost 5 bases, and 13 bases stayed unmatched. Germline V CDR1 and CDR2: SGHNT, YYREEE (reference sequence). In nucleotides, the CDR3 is TGTGCCAGCAGGTTTGAACCGGGACTAGTGGAAGATACGCAGTATTTT. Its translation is CASRFEPGLVEDTQYF.

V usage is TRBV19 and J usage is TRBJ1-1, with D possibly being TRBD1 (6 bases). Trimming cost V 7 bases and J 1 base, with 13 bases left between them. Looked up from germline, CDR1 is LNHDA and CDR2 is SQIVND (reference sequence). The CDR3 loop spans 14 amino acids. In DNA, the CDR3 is TGTGCCAGTACCGGAATGACAGGGAACACTGAAGCTTTCTTT. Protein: CASTGMTGNTEAFF.

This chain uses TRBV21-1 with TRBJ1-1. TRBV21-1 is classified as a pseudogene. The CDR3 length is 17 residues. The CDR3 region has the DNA TGTGCCAGCAGCAAAGTCGGGGTGAATAGGGCCATGTTTGTAGCTTTCTTT. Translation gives CASSKVGVNRAMFVAFF.

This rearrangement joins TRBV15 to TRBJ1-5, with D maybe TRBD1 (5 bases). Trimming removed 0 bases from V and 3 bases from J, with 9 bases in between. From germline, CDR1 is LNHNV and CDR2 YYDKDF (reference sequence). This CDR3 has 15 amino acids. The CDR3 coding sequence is TGTGCCACCAGCAGAGATGGAGGGGCCAATCAGCCCCAGCATTTT. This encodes CATSRDGGANQPQHF.

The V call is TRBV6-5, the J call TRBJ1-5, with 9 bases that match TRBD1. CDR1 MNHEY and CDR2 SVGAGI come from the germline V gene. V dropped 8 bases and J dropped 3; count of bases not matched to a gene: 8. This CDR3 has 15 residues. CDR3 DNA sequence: TGTGCCAGCTCGTACAGGGGGCCTGCCAATCAGCCCCAGCATTTT. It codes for CASSYRGPANQPQHF.

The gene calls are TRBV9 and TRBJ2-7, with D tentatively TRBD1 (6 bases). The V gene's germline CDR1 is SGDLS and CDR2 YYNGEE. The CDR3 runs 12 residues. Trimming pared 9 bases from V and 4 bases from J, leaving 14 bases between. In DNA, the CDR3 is TGTGCCAACCATAAAGGGGGTTACGAGCAGTACTTC. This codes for CANHKGGYEQYF.

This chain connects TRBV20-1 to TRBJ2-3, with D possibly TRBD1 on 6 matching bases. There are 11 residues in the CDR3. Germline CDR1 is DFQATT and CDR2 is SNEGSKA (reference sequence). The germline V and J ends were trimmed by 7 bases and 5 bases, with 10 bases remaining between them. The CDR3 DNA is TGCAGTGTCCTCAGGGGAGATACGCAGTATTTT. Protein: CSVLRGDTQYF.

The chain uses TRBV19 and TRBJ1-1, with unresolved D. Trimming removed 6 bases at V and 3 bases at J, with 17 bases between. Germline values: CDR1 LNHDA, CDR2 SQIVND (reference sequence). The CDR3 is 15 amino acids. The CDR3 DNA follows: TGTGCCAGTAGCCCCGCCAGTCATCAGGACACTGAAGCTTTCTTT. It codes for CASSPASHQDTEAFF.

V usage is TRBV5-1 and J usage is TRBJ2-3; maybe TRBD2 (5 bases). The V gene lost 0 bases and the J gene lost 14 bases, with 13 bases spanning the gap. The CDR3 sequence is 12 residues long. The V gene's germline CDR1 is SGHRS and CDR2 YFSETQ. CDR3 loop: CASSLEGAAGYF. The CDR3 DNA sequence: TGCGCCAGCAGCTTGGAAGGAGCCGCGGGGTATTTT.

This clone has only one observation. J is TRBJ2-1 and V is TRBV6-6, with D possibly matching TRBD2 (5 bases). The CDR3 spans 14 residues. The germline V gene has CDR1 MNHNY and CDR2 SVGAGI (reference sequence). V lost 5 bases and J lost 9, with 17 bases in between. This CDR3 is CASSRSRVGSEQFF. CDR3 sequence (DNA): TGTGCCAGCAGTCGGTCCCGGGTGGGGAGTGAGCAGTTCTTC.

In DNA form, the CDR3 reads TGTGCCAGCTCACCACCGCAGCGGGGGGCCTACAATGAGCAGTTCTTC. This sequence encodes CASSPPQRGAYNEQFF. The chain employs TRBV18 and TRBJ2-1; 9 bases line up with TRBD2. J lost 2 bases, V lost 0 bases, and 2 bases had no gene match. CDR3 size: 16 residues. The germline gives CDR1 KGHSH, CDR2 LQKENI.

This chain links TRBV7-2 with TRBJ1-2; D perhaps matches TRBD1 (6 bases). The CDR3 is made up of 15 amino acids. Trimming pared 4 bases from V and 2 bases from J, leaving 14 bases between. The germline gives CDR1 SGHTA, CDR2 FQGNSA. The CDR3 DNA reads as TGTGCCAGCAGCTCGCTGGACAGATTAAACTATGGCTACACCTTC. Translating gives CASSSLDRLNYGYTF.

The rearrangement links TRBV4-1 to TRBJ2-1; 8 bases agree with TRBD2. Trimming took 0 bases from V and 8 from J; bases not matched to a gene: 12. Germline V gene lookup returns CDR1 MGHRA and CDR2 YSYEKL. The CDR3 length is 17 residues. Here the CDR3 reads CASSQDGVAGPSDEQFF. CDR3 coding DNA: TGCGCCAGCAGCCAAGATGGGGTAGCGGGGCCCAGCGATGAGCAGTTCTTC.

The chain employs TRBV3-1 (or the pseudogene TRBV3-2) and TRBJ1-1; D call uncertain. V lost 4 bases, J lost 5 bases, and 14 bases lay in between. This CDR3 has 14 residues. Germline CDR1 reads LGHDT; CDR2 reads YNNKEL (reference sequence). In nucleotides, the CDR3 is TGTGCCAGCAGCCGAGAAAGTCGAGAGACTGAAGCTTTCTTT. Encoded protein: CASSRESRETEAFF.

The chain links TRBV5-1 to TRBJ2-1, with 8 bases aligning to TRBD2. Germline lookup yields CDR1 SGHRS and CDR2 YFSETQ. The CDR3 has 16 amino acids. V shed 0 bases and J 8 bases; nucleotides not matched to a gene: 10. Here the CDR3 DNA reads TGCGCCAGCAGCTTGGTTGGTAGCGGGGACCTTGATGAGCAGTTCTTC. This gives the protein CASSLVGSGDLDEQFF.